This TCR beta chain was obtained from a study of blood T cell repertoires in COVID-19. The wider study: The study drew acute and convalescent COVID-19 samples from the United States, Italy and Spain. In each case, the material was cDNA or gDNA derived from T cells, B-cell-depleted T cells, or PBMCs.

Profiling relied on immunoSEQ multiplex PCR, and the TCRdb table lists in-frame clones only, not all of them. The table shows 200,000 to 250,000 clones, with about 83% occurring only once. Seattle patient enrollment occurred during active infection, with longitudinal follow-up thereafter. The CDR3 runs to 15 residues. Germline V lookup: CDR1 MNHEY, CDR2 SVGEGT. Losses at the gene ends were 2 bases for V and 4 bases for J; bases not matched to a gene: 3. This clonotype was obtained from a woman younger than 45 with COVID-19, enrolled during active disease. The chain uses TRBV6-2 or TRBV6-3 and TRBJ2-5, with TRBD2 identical over 11 bases. Sequencing was done on a sample of peripheral blood. CDR3 loop: CASSYGLAGGETQYF. DNA of the CDR3: TGTGCCAGCAGTTACGGACTAGCGGGCGGAGAGACCCAGTACTTC.